This is a list of T cell receptor beta chains from one sample in a study of blood T cell repertoires in COVID-19. The protocol was immunoSEQ multiplex PCR, while the TCRdb copy is restricted to in-frame clones and leaves out a portion. Of 150,000 or so clones in the sample, 85% were seen once. Input material: peripheral blood. Every receptor here comes from a human donor with acute or convalescent COVID-19. The donor label of this sample is uncertain. Both conserved end residues are part of each CDR3. Each record gives: clone size, D gene, V gene, J gene, CDR3 protein, CDR3 DNA. D genes are given only for firm matches. Where a row states a size, it is once, few, many or the class of an expanded clone; other rows omit it.

clone_size: .
d_call: .
v_call: TRBV6-5
j_call: TRBJ1-4
cdr3_aa: CASRAVGGTNEKLFF
cdr3_nt: TGTGCCAGCAGGGCGGTGGGAGGGACTAATGAAAAACTGTTTTTT

clone_size: .
d_call: .
v_call: TRBV5-4
j_call: TRBJ2-5
cdr3_aa: CASSSPQGGLGETQYF
cdr3_nt: TGTGCCAGCAGCTCACCACAGGGTGGTTTGGGAGAGACCCAGTACTTC

clone_size: .
d_call: TRBD2
v_call: TRBV3-1/TRBV3-2
j_call: TRBJ2-7
cdr3_aa: CASSRVSGGAYEQYF
cdr3_nt: TGTGCCAGCAGCCGGGTAAGCGGGGGGGCCTACGAGCAGTACTTC

clone_size: .
d_call: .
v_call: TRBV11-1
j_call: TRBJ2-3
cdr3_aa: CASWGYTDTQYF
cdr3_nt: TGTGCCAGCTGGGGCTACACAGATACGCAGTATTTT

clone_size: .
d_call: TRBD2
v_call: TRBV7-2
j_call: TRBJ2-5
cdr3_aa: CASSTGGVQETQYF
cdr3_nt: TGTGCCAGCAGCACCGGGGGGGTCCAAGAGACCCAGTACTTC

clone_size: .
d_call: .
v_call: TRBV6-5
j_call: TRBJ2-7
cdr3_aa: CASRGAGSAYEQYF
cdr3_nt: TGTGCCAGCAGAGGGGCAGGGTCAGCCTACGAGCAGTACTTC

clone_size: .
d_call: TRBD1
v_call: TRBV18
j_call: TRBJ2-1
cdr3_aa: CASSRGQGRNNEQFF
cdr3_nt: TGTGCCAGCTCACGGGGACAGGGGAGGAACAATGAGCAGTTCTTC

clone_size: .
d_call: TRBD2
v_call: TRBV10-1
j_call: TRBJ2-2
cdr3_aa: CASSALRGVATGELFF
cdr3_nt: TGCGCCAGCAGTGCCCTCCGGGGGGTGGCCACCGGGGAGCTGTTTTTT

clone_size: few
d_call: TRBD1
v_call: TRBV3-1/TRBV3-2
j_call: TRBJ1-2
cdr3_aa: CASSSRQGSYGYTF
cdr3_nt: TGTGCCAGCAGCTCACGACAGGGGAGCTATGGCTACACCTTC

clone_size: .
d_call: .
v_call: TRBV5-1
j_call: TRBJ2-2
cdr3_aa: CASSLAQAGRTGELFF
cdr3_nt: TGCGCCAGCAGCTTGGCCCAGGCAGGGAGGACCGGGGAGCTGTTTTTT

clone_size: .
d_call: .
v_call: TRBV7-2
j_call: TRBJ2-7
cdr3_aa: CASSDRDTLSYEQYF
cdr3_nt: TGTGCCAGCAGCGATCGGGACACCTTGTCCTACGAGCAGTACTTC

clone_size: .
d_call: TRBD2
v_call: TRBV18
j_call: TRBJ2-5
cdr3_aa: CASSPGEGLGETQYF
cdr3_nt: TGTGCCAGCTCACCCGGGGAGGGTCTGGGAGAGACCCAGTACTTC

clone_size: .
d_call: TRBD1
v_call: TRBV7-9
j_call: TRBJ2-1
cdr3_aa: CASTPGTEYNEQFF
cdr3_nt: TGTGCCAGCACCCCCGGGACAGAGTACAATGAGCAGTTCTTC

clone_size: .
d_call: .
v_call: TRBV5-1
j_call: TRBJ2-7
cdr3_aa: CASSLVETGTYEQYF
cdr3_nt: TGCGCCAGCAGCTTGGTCGAGACAGGTACCTACGAGCAGTACTTC

clone_size: .
d_call: TRBD1
v_call: TRBV7-2
j_call: TRBJ2-5
cdr3_aa: CASSLGVGTGIETQYF
cdr3_nt: TGTGCCAGCAGCTTGGGCGTCGGGACAGGGATAGAGACCCAGTACTTC

clone_size: .
d_call: TRBD1
v_call: TRBV7-9
j_call: TRBJ2-7
cdr3_aa: CASSQAGTGDQYF
cdr3_nt: TGTGCCAGCAGTCAGGCCGGGACAGGGGATCAGTACTTC

clone_size: .
d_call: .
v_call: TRBV30
j_call: TRBJ1-6
cdr3_aa: CAWSGAGGSVSPLHF
cdr3_nt: TGTGCCTGGAGTGGGGCGGGGGGCTCGGTTTCACCCCTCCACTTT

clone_size: .
d_call: .
v_call: TRBV3-1/TRBV3-2
j_call: TRBJ1-1
cdr3_aa: CASSQAFGNTEAFF
cdr3_nt: TGTGCCAGCAGCCAAGCTTTCGGGAACACTGAAGCTTTCTTT

clone_size: .
d_call: TRBD1
v_call: TRBV2
j_call: TRBJ1-4
cdr3_aa: CASSVPGQSNEKLFF
cdr3_nt: TGTGCCAGCAGTGTACCGGGACAGTCTAATGAAAAACTGTTTTTT

clone_size: .
d_call: .
v_call: TRBV7-3
j_call: TRBJ1-1
cdr3_aa: CASSLGGVNTEAFF
cdr3_nt: TGTGCCAGCAGCTTAGGGGGCGTGAACACTGAAGCTTTCTTT

clone_size: .
d_call: TRBD1
v_call: TRBV9
j_call: TRBJ1-3
cdr3_aa: CASTLGQVPSSAGNTIYF
cdr3_nt: TGTGCCAGCACCCTGGGACAGGTTCCTTCAAGCGCTGGAAACACCATATATTTT

clone_size: .
d_call: .
v_call: TRBV5-1
j_call: TRBJ2-6
cdr3_aa: CASSPKPGVGANVLTF
cdr3_nt: TGCGCCAGCAGCCCAAAACCTGGAGTTGGGGCCAACGTCCTGACTTTC

clone_size: .
d_call: TRBD1
v_call: TRBV10-2
j_call: TRBJ1-6
cdr3_aa: CASTDRNSPLHF
cdr3_nt: TGCGCCAGCACGGACAGGAATTCACCCCTCCACTTT

clone_size: .
d_call: .
v_call: TRBV4-1
j_call: TRBJ1-6
cdr3_aa: CASSSQSSYNSPLHF
cdr3_nt: TGCGCCAGCAGCTCACAGAGCTCCTATAATTCACCCCTCCACTTT

clone_size: .
d_call: TRBD1
v_call: TRBV5-4
j_call: TRBJ1-5
cdr3_aa: CASQIQGKNQPQHF
cdr3_nt: TGTGCCAGCCAGATACAGGGGAAAAATCAGCCCCAGCATTTT

clone_size: .
d_call: TRBD1
v_call: TRBV11-2
j_call: TRBJ1-2
cdr3_aa: CASSFAGTGAGYGYTF
cdr3_nt: TGTGCCAGCAGCTTTGCCGGGACAGGGGCGGGCTATGGCTACACCTTC

clone_size: .
d_call: .
v_call: TRBV6-4
j_call: TRBJ1-5
cdr3_aa: CASSGTGGQPQHF
cdr3_nt: TGTGCCAGCAGTGGGACGGGGGGCCAGCCCCAGCATTTT